The rows below give T cell receptor beta chains drawn from one sample of a study of blood T cell repertoires in COVID-19. The assay was immunoSEQ multiplex PCR, and TCRdb's table has in-frame clones only and misses some. The top ten clones hold roughly 8.4% of a sample with about 54,000 clones, about 88% of them seen once. The specimen sequenced was peripheral blood. The receptors were gathered from a man aged 55 to 70 with active COVID-19. Each CDR3 is given with its conserved first and last residue. The order of the fields is V gene, J gene, D gene, clone size, CDR3 protein, CDR3 DNA. A D gene is named only where the DNA matches it firmly. Size is stated for part of the rows, as once, few or many counts, or as a class when the clone is expanded.

V: TRBV4-1
J: TRBJ2-7
D: TRBD2
size: NA
CDR3: CASSPVGFSGSYEQYF
DNA: TGCGCCAGCAGCCCGGTAGGATTTAGCGGGTCCTACGAGCAGTACTTC

V: TRBV10-3
J: TRBJ1-3
D: TRBD1
size: NA
CDR3: CAISGQGPGNTIYF
DNA: TGTGCCATCAGTGGACAGGGTCCTGGAAACACCATATATTTT

V: TRBV11-3
J: TRBJ2-1
D: TRBD1
size: NA
CDR3: CASSQSIGGESEQFF
DNA: TGTGCCAGCAGCCAATCCATAGGGGGCGAGAGTGAGCAGTTCTTC

V: TRBV27
J: TRBJ2-1
D: TRBD2
size: NA
CDR3: CASSRLASPYNEQFF
DNA: TGTGCCAGCAGTCGACTAGCAAGTCCCTACAATGAGCAGTTCTTC

V: TRBV27
J: TRBJ2-1
D: TRBD2
size: NA
CDR3: CASSSLAGYNEQFF
DNA: TGTGCCAGCAGTTCTCTAGCGGGGTACAATGAGCAGTTCTTC

V: TRBV6-5
J: TRBJ2-7
D: TRBD2
size: NA
CDR3: CASDWTSGSGEQYF
DNA: TGTGCCAGCGATTGGACTAGCGGGAGTGGAGAGCAGTACTTC

V: TRBV18
J: TRBJ2-1
D: NA
size: NA
CDR3: CASSPPSGVNEQFF
DNA: TGTGCCAGCTCACCACCCAGCGGTGTTAATGAGCAGTTCTTC

V: TRBV20-1
J: TRBJ2-7
D: NA
size: NA
CDR3: CSAEGGYEQYF
DNA: TGCAGTGCTGAAGGGGGCTACGAGCAGTACTTC

V: TRBV4-1
J: TRBJ2-1
D: TRBD2
size: few
CDR3: CASSRLGLVNEQFF
DNA: TGCGCCAGCAGCCGATTGGGACTAGTCAATGAGCAGTTCTTC

V: TRBV11-2
J: TRBJ2-5
D: TRBD2
size: once
CDR3: CASSLAGGAETQYF
DNA: TGTGCCAGCAGCTTAGCGGGAGGTGCGGAGACCCAGTACTTC

V: TRBV4-2
J: TRBJ1-6
D: TRBD1
size: few
CDR3: CASSQDTRGQGYSPLHF
DNA: TGTGCCAGCAGCCAAGACACTAGGGGACAGGGGTATTCACCCCTCCACTTT

V: TRBV6-5
J: TRBJ2-1
D: NA
size: NA
CDR3: CASLADYNEQFF
DNA: TGTGCCAGCCTGGCGGATTACAATGAGCAGTTCTTC

V: TRBV5-4
J: TRBJ2-7
D: TRBD1
size: NA
CDR3: CASSFRTGGSYEQYF
DNA: TGTGCCAGCAGCTTCAGGACAGGGGGCTCCTACGAGCAGTACTTC

V: TRBV5-6
J: TRBJ1-6
D: NA
size: NA
CDR3: CASSWGVLDNSPLHF
DNA: TGTGCCAGCAGCTGGGGGGTATTGGATAATTCACCCCTCCACTTT

V: TRBV11-3
J: TRBJ2-7
D: TRBD1
size: NA
CDR3: CASSLAGTGSYEQYF
DNA: TGTGCCAGCAGCTTAGCTGGGACAGGGAGCTACGAGCAGTACTTC

V: TRBV6-5
J: TRBJ1-2
D: NA
size: NA
CDR3: CASSYQAGWGYTF
DNA: TGTGCCAGCAGTTACCAGGCGGGGTGGGGCTACACCTTC

V: TRBV5-1
J: TRBJ2-7
D: TRBD2
size: NA
CDR3: CASSPTSGSRPHEQYF
DNA: TGCGCCAGCAGCCCCACTAGCGGGAGCCGTCCTCACGAGCAGTACTTC

V: TRBV19
J: TRBJ2-3
D: NA
size: NA
CDR3: CASRTSIADTQYF
DNA: TGTGCCAGTAGGACTAGTATAGCTGATACGCAGTATTTT

V: TRBV5-4
J: TRBJ1-1
D: NA
size: NA
CDR3: CASSLGPSGTEAFF
DNA: TGTGCCAGCAGCTTGGGTCCGTCGGGGACTGAAGCTTTCTTT

V: TRBV18
J: TRBJ2-1
D: TRBD2
size: NA
CDR3: CASSPLAGGHNEQFF
DNA: TGTGCCAGCTCACCACTAGCGGGAGGGCACAATGAGCAGTTCTTC

V: TRBV3-1/TRBV3-2
J: TRBJ2-7
D: NA
size: NA
CDR3: CASSATGLGQYF
DNA: TGTGCCAGCAGCGCGACGGGTCTCGGGCAGTACTTC

V: TRBV5-6
J: TRBJ2-1
D: NA
size: NA
CDR3: CASSLAALINEQFF
DNA: TGTGCCAGCAGCTTGGCCGCGCTTATCAATGAGCAGTTCTTC

V: TRBV9
J: TRBJ1-2
D: NA
size: NA
CDR3: CASSGATRGAGGYTF
DNA: TGTGCCAGCAGCGGCGCTACACGGGGGGCTGGTGGCTACACCTTC

V: TRBV2
J: TRBJ2-1
D: NA
size: NA
CDR3: CASSAPVNEQFF
DNA: TGTGCCAGCAGCGCGCCTGTAAATGAGCAGTTCTTC

V: TRBV30
J: TRBJ2-7
D: NA
size: NA
CDR3: CAWSGGLEQYF
DNA: TGTGCCTGGAGTGGCGGGCTCGAGCAGTACTTC

V: TRBV18
J: TRBJ2-3
D: NA
size: once
CDR3: CASSPSGSTDTQYF
DNA: TGTGCCAGCTCACCCAGCGGTAGCACAGATACGCAGTATTTT

V: TRBV11-3
J: TRBJ2-5
D: NA
size: NA
CDR3: CASSLRPGTGETQYF
DNA: TGTGCCAGCAGCTTAAGACCCGGGACTGGGGAGACCCAGTACTTC

V: TRBV10-3
J: TRBJ1-5
D: TRBD1
size: NA
CDR3: CAISESAGGISNQPQHF
DNA: TGTGCCATCAGTGAGTCGGCAGGGGGCATCAGCAATCAGCCCCAGCATTTT

V: TRBV7-9
J: TRBJ2-5
D: TRBD2
size: NA
CDR3: CASSLSLAGETQYF
DNA: TGTGCCAGCAGCTTAAGCCTAGCGGGAGAGACCCAGTACTTC

V: TRBV6-5
J: TRBJ2-5
D: TRBD2
size: NA
CDR3: CASQPGGTETQYF
DNA: TGTGCCAGTCAACCGGGGGGAACGGAGACCCAGTACTTC

V: TRBV11-2
J: TRBJ2-2
D: TRBD2
size: NA
CDR3: CASNKRVAGGGTGELFF
DNA: TGTGCCAGCAACAAGAGGGTAGCGGGAGGTGGCACCGGGGAGCTGTTTTTT

V: TRBV28
J: TRBJ1-1
D: NA
size: NA
CDR3: CASSSWAENTEAFF
DNA: TGTGCCAGCAGTTCGTGGGCCGAGAACACTGAAGCTTTCTTT

V: TRBV7-9
J: TRBJ1-2
D: NA
size: NA
CDR3: CASSATQEDYGYTF
DNA: TGTGCCAGCAGCGCAACGCAGGAAGACTATGGCTACACCTTC

V: TRBV27
J: TRBJ2-3
D: TRBD2
size: NA
CDR3: CASSFTGLAGTDTQYF
DNA: TGTGCCAGCAGTTTCACCGGACTAGCTGGGACAGATACGCAGTATTTT

V: TRBV9
J: TRBJ2-1
D: NA
size: large
CDR3: CASSVDGQIYNEQFF
DNA: TGTGCCAGCAGCGTAGACGGACAGATATACAATGAGCAGTTCTTC

V: TRBV10-3
J: TRBJ2-1
D: TRBD2
size: NA
CDR3: CAITPGSGSRNEQFF
DNA: TGTGCCATCACCCCTGGTAGCGGGAGTAGGAATGAGCAGTTCTTC

V: TRBV28
J: TRBJ2-1
D: NA
size: NA
CDR3: CASSPRTRLGSYNEQFF
DNA: TGTGCCAGCAGCCCCAGGACTCGACTGGGGTCCTACAATGAGCAGTTCTTC

V: TRBV7-9
J: TRBJ2-1
D: TRBD1
size: once
CDR3: CASSPTGGNEQFF
DNA: TGTGCCAGCAGCCCGACAGGGGGCAATGAGCAGTTCTTC

V: TRBV7-2
J: TRBJ2-3
D: NA
size: NA
CDR3: CASSLGAYTQYF
DNA: TGTGCCAGCAGCTTAGGAGCGTATACGCAGTATTTT

V: TRBV11-1
J: TRBJ1-1
D: TRBD1
size: NA
CDR3: CASSSEGAHTEAFF
DNA: TGTGCCAGCAGCTCCGAGGGGGCGCACACTGAAGCTTTCTTT

V: TRBV14
J: TRBJ1-5
D: NA
size: NA
CDR3: CASSQYGGNQPQHF
DNA: TGTGCCAGCAGCCAATATGGGGGGAATCAGCCCCAGCATTTT

V: TRBV24-1
J: TRBJ2-7
D: TRBD2
size: NA
CDR3: CATRRLAGVNEQYF
DNA: TGTGCCACCAGAAGACTAGCGGGAGTGAACGAGCAGTACTTC

V: TRBV7-3
J: TRBJ2-3
D: TRBD2
size: NA
CDR3: CASSFRAGGTDTQYF
DNA: TGTGCCAGCAGCTTTAGAGCGGGAGGGACAGATACGCAGTATTTT

V: TRBV24-1
J: TRBJ2-1
D: NA
size: NA
CDR3: CATSDSTDNEQFF
DNA: TGTGCCACCAGTGATTCTACGGACAATGAGCAGTTCTTC

V: TRBV14
J: TRBJ1-2
D: NA
size: NA
CDR3: CASSQSSPGRVKGYTF
DNA: TGTGCCAGCAGCCAATCCTCCCCCGGCAGGGTTAAAGGCTACACCTTC

V: TRBV7-8
J: TRBJ1-5
D: NA
size: NA
CDR3: CASSPRTAYSNQPQHF
DNA: TGTGCCAGCAGCCCTAGGACAGCATATAGCAATCAGCCCCAGCATTTT

V: TRBV5-6
J: TRBJ2-5
D: NA
size: few
CDR3: CASSLSGGRETQYF
DNA: TGTGCCAGCAGCTTGTCTGGGGGCAGAGAGACCCAGTACTTC

V: TRBV5-5
J: TRBJ2-3
D: TRBD2
size: NA
CDR3: CASSLASGRAGDTQYF
DNA: TGTGCCAGCAGCTTGGCCAGCGGGAGGGCCGGGGATACGCAGTATTTT

V: TRBV27
J: TRBJ2-7
D: TRBD2
size: NA
CDR3: CASSPSRSGRGYEQYF
DNA: TGTGCCAGCAGTCCCTCGAGGAGCGGGAGAGGCTACGAGCAGTACTTC